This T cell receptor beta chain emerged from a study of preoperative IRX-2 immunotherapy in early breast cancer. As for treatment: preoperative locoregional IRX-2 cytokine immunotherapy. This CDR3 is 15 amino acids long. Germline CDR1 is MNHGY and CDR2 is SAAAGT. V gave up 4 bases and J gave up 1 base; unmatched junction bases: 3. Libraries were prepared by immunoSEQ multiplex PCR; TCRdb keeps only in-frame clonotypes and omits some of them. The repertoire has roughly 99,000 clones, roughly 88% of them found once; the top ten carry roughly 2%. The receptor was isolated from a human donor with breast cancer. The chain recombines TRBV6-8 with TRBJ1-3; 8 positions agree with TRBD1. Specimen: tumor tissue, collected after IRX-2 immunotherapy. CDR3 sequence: CASSLDRGSGNTIYF. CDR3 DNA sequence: TGTGCCAGCAGTTTAGACAGGGGTTCTGGAAACACCATATATTTT.